This T cell receptor (beta chain) was retrieved from a study of T cell responses to AZD1222 COVID-19 vaccine. The study, taken as a whole, reports: Spike was spanned by vaccine-associated CD4 TCRs, which were dominant at 160-218 and 743-854. An increase in Spike-specific TCR breadth and depth was observed after two AZD1222 doses. Baseline antibody screening turned up just a handful of seropositive AZD1222 recipients. The study reported that nearly half of spike-specific TCRs target unmutated variant regions.

Looked up from germline, CDR1 is MGHRA and CDR2 is YSYEKL. V shed 0 bases, J shed 2 bases, and the junction held 4 bases outside the gene matches. The CDR3 sequence is 15 residues long. This clone was observed at least ten times. Its antigen remains unknown. Only in-frame clones appear in the TCRdb table, and some are missing; sequencing was by immunoSEQ multiplex PCR. The sample carries fewer than 200,000 clones, around 90% recorded once. Sequences were derived from peripheral blood, sampled 28 days after the second AZD1222 dose. The source of this sequence is an adult who received the AZD1222 COVID-19 vaccine. J is TRBJ2-7 and V is TRBV4-1, with 7 positions matching TRBD2. The CDR3 coding sequence is TGCGCCAGCAGCCAAGAGGGGAGGGGAACCTACGAGCAGTACTTC. Protein product: CASSQEGRGTYEQYF.